What follows are 9 T cell receptor beta chains derived from one specimen sequenced in a study of CD8 T cells in Susac syndrome. The authors reverse transcribed about 0.5 to 1 ug RNA with random hexamers. TCRdb recomputed calls from the immunoSEQ multiplex PCR reads with MiXCR, one row per CDR3 protein. In the table there are more than 120,000 distinct CDR3 sequences, approximately 94% of which are singletons. The sequencing sample was made of CD4+ T cells from PBMCs. The source of these receptors is a human donor in good health.

The rearrangement uses TRBV6-5 and TRBJ2-1, with 9 bases matching TRBD2. Trimming cost V 0 bases and J 10 bases; bases outside gene matches: 13. The CDR3 sequence is 17 residues long. Germline CDR1 MNHEY, CDR2 SVGAGI. The CDR3 DNA is TGTGCCAGCAGTTACTCCCCTAGCGGGACGATGGAAGTGGAGCAGTTCTTC. Protein sequence: CASSYSPSGTMEVEQFF.

This sequence joins TRBV25-1 and TRBJ2-2; 12 bases agree with TRBD2. The CDR3 spans 16 residues. V shed 4 bases, J shed 6 bases, and the junction held 6 bases outside the gene matches. Germline CDR1 MGHDK, CDR2 SYGVNS. In nucleotides, the CDR3 is TGTGCCAGCAGTGGAGGCGGGACTAGCGGGCCCGGGGAGCTGTTTTTT. Translation: CASSGGGTSGPGELFF.

The V and J genes are TRBV6-1 and TRBJ2-7; D gene unclear. The CDR3 consists of 11 residues. From germline, CDR1 is MNHNS and CDR2 SASEGT. The CDR3 DNA sequence: TGTGGGGTCGGAATCATCTACGAGCAGTACTTC. Amino acids: CGVGIIYEQYF.

The V and J genes are TRBV28 and TRBJ1-2, with 8 bases that match TRBD1. Trimming removed 5 bases from V and 2 bases from J; junction bases left unmatched: 4. Germline CDR1 MDHEN, CDR2 SYDVKM. The CDR3 is made up of 14 amino acids. In DNA form, the CDR3 reads TGTGCCAGCAGTCAAGGGGACAGGAACTATGGCTACACCTTC. The encoded protein is CASSQGDRNYGYTF.

This sequence joins TRBV7-2 and TRBJ2-2, with D unresolved. V shed 3 bases and J shed 6 bases, with 5 bases lying between them. Germline CDR1 is SGHTA and CDR2 is FQGNSA. The CDR3 length is 12 residues. The chain's CDR3 is CASSLFAGELFF. In DNA, the CDR3 is TGTGCCAGCAGCTTGTTTGCCGGGGAGCTGTTTTTT.

This clonotype was seen only once. The chain is built from TRBV7-8 and TRBJ1-5, with D tentatively TRBD1 (6 bases). This CDR3 region has 14 residues. The V and J ends lost 5 bases and 4 bases respectively, with 12 bases between them. Germline values: CDR1 SGHVS, CDR2 FQNEAQ. In nucleotides, the CDR3 is TGTGCCAGCAGCGGGGGGGGCGGGAATCAGCCCCAGCATTTT. Its translation: CASSGGGGNQPQHF.

The rearrangement links TRBV27 to TRBJ2-7; perhaps TRBD2 as D (5 bases). CDR1 MNHEY and CDR2 SMNVEV come from the germline V gene (reference sequence). The CDR3 extends over 13 amino acids. V shed 5 bases and J shed 2 bases, with 10 bases lying between them. The DNA for the CDR3 is TGTGCCAGCAGTCCGGACGGGACCTACGAGCAGTACTTC. Translation gives CASSPDGTYEQYF.

This chain uses TRBV5-1 with TRBJ1-1; D gene uncertain. The CDR3 is 16 amino acids. V was pared by 0 bases and J by 0 bases, with 12 bases between. The germline V gene encodes CDR1 SGHRS and CDR2 YFSETQ. The CDR3 loop is CASSLGGSTVNTEAFF. In nucleotides, the CDR3 is TGCGCCAGCAGCTTGGGAGGGAGCACCGTGAACACTGAAGCTTTCTTT. The full variable domain, its missing parts supplied by reference TRBV5-1 and TRBJ1-1, is KAGVTQTPRYLIKTRGQQVTLSCSPISGHRSVSWYQQTPGQGLQFLFEYFSETQRNKGNFPGRFSGRQFSNSRSEMNVSTLELGDSALYLCASSLGGSTVNTEAFFGQGTRLTVV.

V usage is TRBV12-3 or TRBV12-4 and J usage is TRBJ2-7, with no clear D. This CDR3 spans 14 amino acids. Trimming took off 3 bases at V and 2 bases at J, with 11 bases between the two ends. CDR3 coding DNA: TGTGCCAGCAGTTTCGGAGCCTTCCCCTACGAGCAGTACTTC. The encoded protein is CASSFGAFPYEQYF.